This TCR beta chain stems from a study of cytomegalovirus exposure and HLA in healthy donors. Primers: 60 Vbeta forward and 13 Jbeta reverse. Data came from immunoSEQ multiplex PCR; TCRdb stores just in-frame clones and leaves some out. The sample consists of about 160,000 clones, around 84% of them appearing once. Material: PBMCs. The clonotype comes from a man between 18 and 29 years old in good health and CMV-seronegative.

This CDR3 reads CASNRDRDTDTQYF. The CDR3 nucleotides are TGTGCCAGTAACCGGGACAGGGACACAGATACGCAGTATTTT. This chain links TRBV2 with TRBJ2-3; 9 bases agree with TRBD1. The CDR3 consists of 14 residues. The junction had 6 bases not matched to a gene; V was cut back by 9 bases and J by 2 bases. Germline lookup yields CDR1 SNHLY and CDR2 FYNNEI.